This TCR beta chain comes out of a study of shared clonotypes between healthy human individuals. Study in general: For every donor, three CD4 naive, three CD4 memory, two CD8 naive and one CD8 memory plates were used. General study results and limits: The low donor count limited represented genetic and exposure-history diversity.

CDR1 MNHEY and CDR2 SMNVEV come from the germline V gene (reference sequence). Deletions cut 8 bases from V and 3 bases from J, with 17 bases between. This CDR3 comprises 14 residues. CD45RO-negative CD8 cells positively selected for CCR7 made up the naive population, which excluded terminally differentiated effector memory CD45RA+ cells. Clones were read by immunoSEQ multiplex PCR, and TCRdb kept only the in-frame ones, dropping some. The data show around 1,900,000 clones, with roughly 95% seen just once and about 1.7% held by the top ten. As for this clone: What it binds is not known.

J is TRBJ2-7 and V is TRBV27, with D perhaps matching TRBD2 (5 bases). This TCR was sampled from a man aged 18 to 30 in good health. Some clones in this sample may be carry-over from other donors' samples. Source material: naive CD8+ T cells from PBMCs. This CDR3 is CASRFSAIHYEQYF. The CDR3 DNA follows: TGTGCCAGCCGCTTTAGCGCGATCCACTACGAGCAGTACTTC.